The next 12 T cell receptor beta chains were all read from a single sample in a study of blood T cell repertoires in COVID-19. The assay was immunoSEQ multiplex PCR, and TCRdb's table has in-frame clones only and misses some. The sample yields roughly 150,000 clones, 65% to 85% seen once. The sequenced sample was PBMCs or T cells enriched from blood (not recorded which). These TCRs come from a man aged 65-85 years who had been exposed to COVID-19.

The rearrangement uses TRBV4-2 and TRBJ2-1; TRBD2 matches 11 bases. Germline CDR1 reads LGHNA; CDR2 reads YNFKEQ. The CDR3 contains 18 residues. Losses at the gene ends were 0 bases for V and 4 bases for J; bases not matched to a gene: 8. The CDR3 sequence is CASSQDGTSGGLYNEQFF. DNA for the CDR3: TGTGCCAGCAGCCAAGACGGTACTAGCGGGGGACTTTACAATGAGCAGTTCTTC.

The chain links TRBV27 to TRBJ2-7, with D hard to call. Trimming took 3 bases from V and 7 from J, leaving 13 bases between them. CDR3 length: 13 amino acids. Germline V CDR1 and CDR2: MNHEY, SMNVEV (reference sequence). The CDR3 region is CASSFSVSLEQYF. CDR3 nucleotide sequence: TGTGCCAGCAGTTTTTCAGTATCTCTGGAGCAGTACTTC.

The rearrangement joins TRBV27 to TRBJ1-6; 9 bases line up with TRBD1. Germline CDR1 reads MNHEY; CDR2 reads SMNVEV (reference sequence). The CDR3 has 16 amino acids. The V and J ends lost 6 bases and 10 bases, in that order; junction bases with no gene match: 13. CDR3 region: CASSERTGVIGSPLHF. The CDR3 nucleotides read TGTGCCAGCAGCGAACGGACAGGGGTGATAGGCTCACCCCTCCACTTT.

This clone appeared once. The CDR3 protein is CASSSSLREGWGNEKLFF. As DNA, the CDR3 is TGTGCCAGCAGCTCGTCGTTGAGGGAAGGTTGGGGTAATGAAAAACTGTTTTTT. V is TRBV13 and J is TRBJ1-4; no clear D gene. V lost 4 bases and J lost 4, with 22 bases in between. CDR1 and CDR2 from the germline V gene are PRHDT and FYEKMQ (reference sequence). The CDR3 consists of 18 residues. Filled out from reference TRBV13 and TRBJ1-4, the complete variable domain reads AAGVIQSPRHLIKEKRETATLKCYPIPRHDTVYWYQQGPGQDPQFLISFYEKMQSDKGSIPDRFSAQQFSDYHSELNMSSLELGDSALYFCASSSSLREGWGNEKLFFGSGTQLSVL.

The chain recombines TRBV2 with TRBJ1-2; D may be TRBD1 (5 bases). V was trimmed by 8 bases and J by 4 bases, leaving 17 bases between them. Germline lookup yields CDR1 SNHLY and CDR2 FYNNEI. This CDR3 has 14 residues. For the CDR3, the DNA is TGTGCCAGCCGCAAACAGGAGAGAGTCTATGGCTACACCTTC. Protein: CASRKQERVYGYTF. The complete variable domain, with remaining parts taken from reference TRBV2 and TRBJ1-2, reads EPEVTQTPSHQVTQMGQEVILRCVPISNHLYFYWYRQILGQKVEFLVSFYNNEISEKSEIFDDQFSVERPDGSNFTLKIRSTKLEDSAMYFCASRKQERVYGYTFGSGTRLTVV.

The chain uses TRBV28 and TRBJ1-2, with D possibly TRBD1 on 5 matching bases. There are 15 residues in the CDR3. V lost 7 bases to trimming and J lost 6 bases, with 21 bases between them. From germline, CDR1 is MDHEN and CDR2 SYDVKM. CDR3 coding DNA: TGTGCCAGCACCCTATCCTTCGTAGGGGCGAATGGCTACACCTTC. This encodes CASTLSFVGANGYTF.

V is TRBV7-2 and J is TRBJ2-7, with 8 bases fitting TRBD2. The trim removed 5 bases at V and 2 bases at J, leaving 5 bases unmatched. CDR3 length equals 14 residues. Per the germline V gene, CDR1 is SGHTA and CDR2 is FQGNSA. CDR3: CASSPTSGPYEQYF. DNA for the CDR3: TGTGCCAGCAGCCCCACTAGCGGCCCCTACGAGCAGTACTTC.

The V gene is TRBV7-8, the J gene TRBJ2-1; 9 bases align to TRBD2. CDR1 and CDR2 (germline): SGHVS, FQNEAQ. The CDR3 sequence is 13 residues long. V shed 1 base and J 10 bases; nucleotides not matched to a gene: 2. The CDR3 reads CASSLGLAVEQFF. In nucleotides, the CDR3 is TGTGCCAGCAGCTTAGGACTAGCGGTCGAGCAGTTCTTC.

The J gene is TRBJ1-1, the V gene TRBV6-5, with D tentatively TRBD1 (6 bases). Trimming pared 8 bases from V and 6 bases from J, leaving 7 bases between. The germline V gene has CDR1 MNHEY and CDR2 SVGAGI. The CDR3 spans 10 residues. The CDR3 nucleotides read TGTGCCAGCGGGGGCCCTGAAGCTTTCTTT. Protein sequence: CASGGPEAFF.

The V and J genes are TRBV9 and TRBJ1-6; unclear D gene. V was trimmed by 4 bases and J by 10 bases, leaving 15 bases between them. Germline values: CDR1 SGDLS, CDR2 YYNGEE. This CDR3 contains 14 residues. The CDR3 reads CASSPRPGESPLHF. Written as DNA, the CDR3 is TGTGCCAGCAGCCCCCGTCCCGGGGAATCACCCCTCCACTTT. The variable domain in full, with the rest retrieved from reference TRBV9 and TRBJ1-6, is DSGVTQTPKHLITATGQRVTLRCSPRSGDLSVYWYQQSLDQGLQFLIQYYNGEERAKGNILERFSAQQFPDLHSELNLSSLELGDSALYFCASSPRPGESPLHFGNGTRLTVT.

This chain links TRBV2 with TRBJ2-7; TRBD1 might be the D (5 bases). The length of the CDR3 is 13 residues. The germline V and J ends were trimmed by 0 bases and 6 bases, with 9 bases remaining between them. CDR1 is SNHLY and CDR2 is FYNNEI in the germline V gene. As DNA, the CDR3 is TGTGCCAGCAGTGAAGCGCTTAGGGGCGAGCAGTACTTC. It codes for CASSEALRGEQYF.

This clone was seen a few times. The CDR3 DNA reads TGTGCCAGCAGCCCACTTAGGGACTACCACTACGAGCAGTACTTC. It translates to CASSPLRDYHYEQYF. The V call is TRBV7-2, the J call TRBJ2-7, with 7 bases that match TRBD2. The V gene's germline CDR1 is SGHTA and CDR2 FQGNSA. This CDR3 is 15 amino acids long. Trimming at V came to 5 bases and at J to 3 bases, leaving 10 bases not matched to a gene.